This T cell receptor (beta chain) was captured in a study of HIV-infected patients and healthy controls (dated 2014 in TCRdb). The study in broad terms: After three months of therapy, CD4 counts in about 85% of the 16 patients increased to a modest but significant degree while remaining below normal ranges. Viral load became undetectable in 11 of 16 patients by the second bleed and in all patients after a further year of therapy. Whether deep TCR repertoire sequencing of small blood samples from HIV patients could capture immune perturbation and reconstitution was tested in the study. Relative to controls, total CDR3 counts per chain did not differ significantly, and patients lacked overall T-cell lymphocytopenia. The CD4:CD8 ratio rose slightly, whereas CD8 counts showed no consistent shift during early therapy. Here is what the overall study found, with its caveats: Slight age and sex profile differences between the study cohorts did not explain the observed diversity differences. Only sixteen HIV-infected individuals were processed, which the authors considered a major limit on how widely the findings apply. Healthy controls shared more CDR3s between individuals than HIV+ patients, by Jaccard index and by count of highly shared sequences. During therapy, HIV-associated CDR3s significantly decreased in frequency, while CMV-associated CDR3s did not change significantly, though most became more frequent. In HIV-infected patients, the apparent post-therapy recovery of the Gini index was not replicated in size-matched repertoire data. Eight alpha and eight beta V genes showed significantly different mean usage between HIV-infected patients and controls. Sequencing depth was restricted by the use of whole blood, which also prevented the dynamics of distinct T-cell subpopulations from being separated. HIV-infected repertoires showed significantly elevated mean Gini indices relative to controls, which possibly reflects oligoclonality. HLA typing of donors was not performed in the study. Rare events from HIV-infected data received too much weight under size-matching, and comparisons were complicated by unequal numbers of distinct sequences between patients and controls. Compared with untreated HIV+ repertoires, healthy control repertoires had roughly threefold more distinct CDR3s and higher Shannon diversity. MAIT cell alpha-chain CDR3s were found at high frequency in healthy controls but were severely depleted in HIV+ repertoires. Alpha-beta chain pairing was not determined in the samples.

This clonotype was recorded many times. Its cognate antigen has yet to be identified. Base qualities are missing; no much larger clone stands one base away. SuperScript III was used to reverse transcribe 500 ng RNA with primers targeting the alpha and beta constant regions. Separate alpha and beta chain libraries were generated by chain-specific third strand synthesis with multiplexing indices. In the protocol, all rearrangements within a chain were amplified with a single primer pair so that primer bias was avoided, and molecular barcodes were added to each cDNA molecule. T4 RNA Ligase 1 joined purified cDNA to a 5' RACE adapter that carried a random hexamer and the SP2 sequencing primer site. Second strand synthesis was performed with Phusion polymerase and primed from the SP2 site, and slow temperature ramps were applied to favor optimal annealing. Each molecule's 12-nucleotide barcode consisted of two random hexamer sequences, both added before amplification and joined together. P5 and P7 adapter elements plus a second index were added in a short first PCR, which was followed by a roughly 23-cycle amplification PCR with P5s and P7 primers. Libraries received approximately 25 PCR cycles in total, were quantified on a Qubit, sized on a Bioanalyzer, and diluted to about 4 nM. Sequencing of the normalized libraries was done on an Illumina MiSeq using 2 x 250 paired-end kits. Reverse transcription reactions underwent purification over MinElute columns, with elution into roughly 10 ul Tris-Cl. A 1:1 ratio of AMPure XP beads was used to clean the adapter ligations after they had run for about 21 hours at 16 degrees C. In the paper's pipeline: A modified Decombinator processed the demultiplexed FASTQ files and output V, J, insert and barcode information. Any sequence that shared a barcode yet differed from the dominant sequence was discarded as an error, and the number of original cDNA molecules was estimated by counting barcodes clustered at Levenshtein distance 3. Downstream analyses used R packages ineq, vegan, igraph and RCytoscape, with IMGT nomenclature and CDR3 definitions. The authors computed V gene usage over distinct sequences and counted each TCR a single time to avoid skew from clonal expansion. Whenever two unique CDR3 amino acid sequences within a donor differed by a single Levenshtein edit, similarity networks linked them. In the repertoires, a search was made for a compiled set of published HIV-specific CDR3s (around 95 alpha, some 680 beta) and CMV-specific CDR3s (roughly 12 alpha, approximately 250 beta). Random subsampling to size-matched repertoires showed patients' decreased diversity was not caused by their lower sequence numbers. TCRdb passed the public sequencing reads through fastp at Q25 and MiXCR, retaining productive beta sequences. Each entry is one CDR3 protein sequence, shown with its most common DNA and genes. V and J calls and clone size were set by TCRdb, not the authors. Here the sample has about 10,000 distinct CDR3 sequences; roughly 10% occur a single time. Over 15% of the sample is in the top ten clones.

Whole blood was used without cell fractionation, so the repertoire reflected all unsorted peripheral T cells. For RNA extraction, 2.5 to 3 ml of peripheral blood was drawn into Tempus tubes. The first sixteen eligible patients were processed from the enrolled HIV-infected adults, who had not yet received antiretroviral therapy and were about to begin treatment. Patients with febrile or AIDS-related illness, tumors, hepatitis B or C coinfection, immunomodulatory therapy, recent vaccination or treatment interruptions were excluded from enrollment. Residual genomic DNA was removed with the TURBO-DNase kit and globin mRNA was depleted with GLOBINclear. Just before antiretroviral therapy was started, pretreatment blood was collected from HIV-infected patients. The source was blood, collected before antiretroviral therapy. The TCR was taken from an adult with HIV infection.

The DNA is as follows: TGTGCCAGCAGCTGGATTCGGGACAGGGGGGCAGATACGCAGTATTTT. The resulting protein is CASSWIRDRGADTQYF. The chain is made from TRBV7-8 and TRBJ2-3; 11 bases in the middle match TRBD1. Based on the germline V gene, the CDR1 and CDR2 sequences are SGHVS and FQNEAQ. Germline trimming: 4 bases from V, 4 bases from J; junction bases outside gene matches: 7. Counted from cysteine to phenylalanine, this CDR3 has 16 amino acids. Just CDR3 DNA is preserved here, 48 bases in frame from base 1. The full variable domain, completed from the reference TRBV7-8 and TRBJ2-3 proteins outside the CDR3, reads GAGVSQSPRYKVAKRGQDVALRCDPISGHVSLFWYQQALGQGPEFLTYFQNEAQLDKSGLPSDRFFAERPEGSVSTLKIQRTQQEDSAVYLCASSWIRDRGADTQYFGPGTRLTVL.